The T cell receptor beta chain described here comes from a study of T cell responses to AZD1222 COVID-19 vaccine. This clone was seen only a few times. Using immunoSEQ multiplex PCR, the repertoire was profiled, and TCRdb retains in-frame clones only, with some absent. This sample has about 110,000 clones, with roughly 84% found just once. V lost 7 bases and J 0 bases, leaving 27 bases between the germline ends. Germline V gives CDR1 LNHDA, CDR2 SQIVND (reference sequence). This CDR3 is 19 amino acids long. The rearrangement links TRBV19 to TRBJ1-1; unclear D gene. The sequence was collected from an adult in good health. The source was peripheral blood, collected on day 0 of AZD1222 vaccination. CDR3 protein: CASTLVFWTEVYMNTEAFF. The CDR3 DNA reads as TGTGCCAGTACCCTAGTCTTCTGGACGGAGGTTTATATGAACACTGAAGCTTTCTTT.